The 24 T cell receptor beta chains reported below all come from one sample, sequenced in a study of shared clonotypes between healthy human individuals. Generated by immunoSEQ multiplex PCR, the TCRdb table keeps only in-frame clones and is missing some. Altogether approximately 500,000 clones are present, 90% to 97% being singletons, with the ten largest covering 0.06%. Sequenced material: naive CD4+ T cells sorted from blood. Subset denoted: CD45RA+ positively selected. These receptors were collected from a woman younger than 45 in good health.

This clone is a singleton in its sample. This rearrangement joins TRBV19 to TRBJ1-1; D is ambiguous. The germline V and J ends were trimmed by 3 bases and 11 bases, with 16 bases remaining between them. Germline CDR1 reads LNHDA; CDR2 reads SQIVND (reference sequence). The CDR3 runs 13 residues. This CDR3 reads CASSIRGLSTAFF. The CDR3 coding sequence is TGTGCCAGTAGTATTAGAGGTCTTTCGACGGCTTTCTTT.

The V gene is TRBV7-2, the J gene TRBJ1-2, with 9 positions matching TRBD1. V lost 4 bases and J lost 5; bases outside the gene matches: 5. CDR1 SGHTA and CDR2 FQGNSA come from the germline V gene. The CDR3 is 14 amino acids. CDR3 nucleotides: TGTGCCAGCAGCTCAACAGGGGGCGCTTATGGCTACACCTTC. It yields the protein CASSSTGGAYGYTF.

The rearrangement links TRBV2 to TRBJ2-7; no clear D gene. The CDR3 is 12 residues long. From germline, CDR1 is SNHLY and CDR2 FYNNEI. V dropped 6 bases and J dropped 4 bases, with 10 bases sitting between them. The CDR3: CASRPSTYEQYF. CDR3 nucleotide sequence: TGTGCCAGCAGGCCTAGTACTTACGAGCAGTACTTC. Based on the CDR3 plus reference TRBV2 and TRBJ2-7, the full variable domain is EPEVTQTPSHQVTQMGQEVILRCVPISNHLYFYWYRQILGQKVEFLVSFYNNEISEKSEIFDDQFSVERPDGSNFTLKIRSTKLEDSAMYFCASRPSTYEQYFGPGTRLTVT.

J is TRBJ1-3 and V is TRBV5-1, with a possible D match to TRBD1 (6 bases). CDR3 size: 15 residues. The germline V gene has CDR1 SGHRS and CDR2 YFSETQ. The V and J ends lost 1 base and 8 bases respectively, with 16 bases between them. The CDR3 loop is CASSLRGALEDTIYF. The CDR3 DNA reads as TGCGCCAGCAGCTTGCGGGGGGCTCTGGAGGACACCATATATTTT. Combining the CDR3 with reference TRBV5-1 and TRBJ1-3 gives the whole variable domain KAGVTQTPRYLIKTRGQQVTLSCSPISGHRSVSWYQQTPGQGLQFLFEYFSETQRNKGNFPGRFSGRQFSNSRSEMNVSTLELGDSALYLCASSLRGALEDTIYFGEGSWLTVV.

The CDR3: CASSFGAGGNTGELFF. The CDR3 nucleotides are TGTGCCAGCAGCTTCGGAGCGGGAGGGAACACCGGGGAGCTGTTTTTT. This chain uses TRBV7-6 with TRBJ2-2; 9 nucleotides line up with TRBD2. Germline V gene data show CDR1 as SGHVS and CDR2 as FNYEAQ. V lost 3 bases and J lost 1; bases outside the gene matches: 3. This CDR3 is 16 amino acids long.

This clone was counted a few times. The chain uses TRBV7-9 and TRBJ2-7, with D hard to call. CDR1 and CDR2 from the germline V gene are SEHNR and FQNEAQ (reference sequence). CDR3 length equals 17 residues. Trimming took off 5 bases at V and 3 bases at J, with 23 bases between the two ends. The CDR3 loop reads CASSPPDSYETHYEQYF. For the CDR3, the DNA is TGTGCCAGCAGCCCTCCCGACTCGTACGAAACCCACTACGAGCAGTACTTC.

The chain recombines TRBV2 with TRBJ2-7; TRBD1 matches 8 bases. The CDR3 loop spans 14 amino acids. Trimming removed 7 bases from V and 3 bases from J; junction bases left unmatched: 8. CDR1 and CDR2 from the germline V gene are SNHLY and FYNNEI. CDR3 in DNA: TGTGCCAGCACCTCGATCGGACAGGGCTACGAGCAGTACTTC. Encoded protein: CASTSIGQGYEQYF.

V is TRBV28 and J is TRBJ1-5, with unresolved D. V was shortened by 3 bases and J by 3 bases, with 3 bases between the two germline ends. Germline-derived CDR1 and CDR2 are MDHEN and SYDVKM. This CDR3 contains 12 residues. CDR3 protein: CASSFNNQPQHF. CDR3 in DNA: TGTGCCAGCAGTTTTAACAATCAGCCCCAGCATTTT.

V and J are TRBV13 and TRBJ2-1; 8 nucleotides agree with TRBD2. The CDR3 covers 15 residues. Germline CDR1 is PRHDT and CDR2 is FYEKMQ (reference sequence). V trimming: 6 bases; J trimming: 8 bases; junction bases outside the gene matches: 12. The CDR3 protein is CASRKSGRRLDEQFF. CDR3 sequence (DNA): TGTGCCAGCAGGAAAAGCGGGAGAAGACTGGATGAGCAGTTCTTC. The complete variable domain, with remaining parts taken from reference TRBV13 and TRBJ2-1, reads AAGVIQSPRHLIKEKRETATLKCYPIPRHDTVYWYQQGPGQDPQFLISFYEKMQSDKGSIPDRFSAQQFSDYHSELNMSSLELGDSALYFCASRKSGRRLDEQFFGPGTRLTVL.

This clone came up once. V usage is TRBV27 and J usage is TRBJ2-1, with TRBD2 matching over 10 bases. The CDR3 sequence is 16 residues long. Germline V gene lookup returns CDR1 MNHEY and CDR2 SMNVEV (reference sequence). Trimming at V came to 6 bases and at J to 6 bases, leaving 11 bases not matched to a gene. The CDR3 bases are TGTGCCAGCAGGTCGCCCCTCAGCGGGAGGGGCAATGAGCAGTTCTTC. Protein product: CASRSPLSGRGNEQFF.

This chain uses TRBV19 with TRBJ2-6; D is uncertain. CDR1 is LNHDA and CDR2 is SQIVND in the germline V gene (reference sequence). With 2 bases removed from V and 4 bases from J, the gap between germline ends came to 6 bases. The CDR3 length is 14 residues. The CDR3 nucleotides are TGTGCCAGTAGTATAATATGGGGGGCCAACGTCCTGACTTTC. It is translated as CASSIIWGANVLTF.

The CDR3 bases are TGTGCCAGCAGCACATCGACTAGCGGTTACAATGAGCAGTTCTTC. Its translation is CASSTSTSGYNEQFF. This chain joins TRBV7-2 and TRBJ2-1, with 9 positions matching TRBD2. Germline trimming cut 5 bases from V and 4 bases from J; bases unmatched to any gene: 6. This CDR3 contains 15 residues. Germline values: CDR1 SGHTA, CDR2 FQGNSA.

The chain recombines TRBV28 with TRBJ2-3; TRBD2 matches 14 bases. CDR3 length equals 17 residues. V shed 3 bases and J 6 bases; nucleotides not matched to a gene: 8. The germline V gene has CDR1 MDHEN and CDR2 SYDVKM. This CDR3 reads CASSFPGTSGSRDTQYF. The CDR3 DNA sequence: TGTGCCAGCAGTTTCCCCGGGACTAGCGGGAGTCGGGATACGCAGTATTTT.

The chain combines TRBV7-9 with TRBJ2-3; D call uncertain. Trimming stripped 6 bases from V and 6 bases from J, with 16 bases between. Germline-derived CDR1 and CDR2 are SEHNR and FQNEAQ (reference sequence). The CDR3 has 14 residues. The CDR3 region has the DNA TGTGCCAGCAGGGCTCGGCGCACCGGGGATACGCAGTATTTT. Translating it yields CASRARRTGDTQYF.

The V and J genes are TRBV27 and TRBJ2-7; 7 bases agree with TRBD1. Germline trimming cut 5 bases from V and 3 bases from J; bases unmatched to any gene: 10. Germline CDR1 is MNHEY and CDR2 is SMNVEV (reference sequence). The CDR3 sequence is 15 residues long. CDR3 protein: CASSPPGQRHYEQYF. CDR3 DNA sequence: TGTGCCAGCAGTCCTCCGGGACAGCGACACTACGAGCAGTACTTC.

Notes on this clone: The same CDR3 can be traced to other DNA sequences in this sample. This chain uses TRBV2 with TRBJ2-5; D possibly matches TRBD1 or TRBD2 (5 bases each). Germline-derived CDR1 and CDR2 are SNHLY and FYNNEI. The CDR3 loop spans 12 amino acids. The V end was cut by 4 bases, the J end by 3 bases, with 6 bases between. In DNA form, the CDR3 reads TGTGCCAGCAGTGTGGGGGAAGAGACCCAGTACTTC. Encoded protein: CASSVGEETQYF.

The rearrangement links TRBV4-2 to TRBJ1-1; 7 bases line up with TRBD1. V lost 1 base, J lost 0 bases, and 5 bases stayed unmatched. Germline V lookup: CDR1 LGHNA, CDR2 YNFKEQ. This CDR3 region has 16 residues. As DNA, the CDR3 is TGTGCCAGCAGCCAAGGACAGGGTAGGATGAACACTGAAGCTTTCTTT. Encoded protein: CASSQGQGRMNTEAFF.

The chain recombines TRBV11-1 with TRBJ2-7; 11 bases agree with TRBD2. The germline V gene encodes CDR1 SGHAT and CDR2 FQDESV (reference sequence). The CDR3 is 14 residues long. V gave up 4 bases and J gave up 3 bases; unmatched junction bases: 2. This CDR3 reads CASSSGTSGYEQYF. The CDR3 DNA reads as TGTGCCAGCAGCTCAGGGACTAGCGGCTACGAGCAGTACTTC. Drawing the rest from reference TRBV11-1 and TRBJ2-7, the complete variable domain is EAEVAQSPRYKITEKSQAVAFWCDPISGHATLYWYRQILGQGPELLVQFQDESVVDDSQLPKDRFSAERLKGVDSTLKIQPAELGDSAMYLCASSSGTSGYEQYFGPGTRLTVT.

The rearrangement uses TRBV27 and TRBJ2-7, with D possibly matching TRBD2 (6 bases). V lost 6 bases, J lost 6 bases, and 18 bases lay in between. The CDR3 has 14 amino acids. Germline V gives CDR1 MNHEY, CDR2 SMNVEV (reference sequence). CDR3 DNA sequence: TGTGCCAGCAGCTTCGGGACTTTCTTCTCCGAGCAGTACTTC. It is translated as CASSFGTFFSEQYF.

The chain employs TRBV11-2 and TRBJ2-7; TRBD2 might be the D (7 bases). This CDR3 has 17 residues. V was shortened by 3 bases and J by 0 bases, with 18 bases between the two germline ends. Germline CDR1 SGHAT, CDR2 FQNNGV. The CDR3 here is CASSFLRGGGSSYEQYF. CDR3 in DNA: TGTGCCAGCAGCTTTCTAAGGGGGGGAGGTAGCTCCTACGAGCAGTACTTC.

For this clone: Within the sample, other DNA sequences also encode this same CDR3. In nucleotides, the CDR3 is TGTGCCAGCTCACCATCACAAGAGACCCAGTACTTC. Translating gives CASSPSQETQYF. The V and J genes are TRBV18 and TRBJ2-5; D is ambiguous. The CDR3 is made up of 12 amino acids. Trimming cost V 2 bases and J 2 bases, with 3 bases left between them. Germline CDR1 is KGHSH and CDR2 is LQKENI.

This clone was seen once. The CDR3 loop is CASSQPGGRSPLHF. CDR3 in DNA: TGCGCCAGCAGCCAGCCCGGGGGGCGTTCACCCCTCCACTTT. The chain couples TRBV4-1 to TRBJ1-6, with a possible D match to TRBD1 (6 bases). V shed 3 bases and J shed 9 bases, with 12 bases lying between them. The CDR3 loop spans 14 amino acids. CDR1 and CDR2 (germline): MGHRA, YSYEKL.

This chain joins TRBV28 and TRBJ2-2, with D tentatively TRBD1 (5 bases). Trimming pared 4 bases from V and 1 base from J, leaving 16 bases between. In germline, CDR1 is MDHEN, CDR2 SYDVKM. The CDR3 is 17 residues long. CDR3 protein: CASSYPPAGMNTGELFF. CDR3 coding DNA: TGTGCCAGCAGTTACCCCCCGGCAGGGATGAACACCGGGGAGCTGTTTTTT.

This chain links TRBV10-3 with TRBJ1-1; 7 bases are shared with TRBD1. Per germline, CDR1 ENHRY and CDR2 SYGVKD. This CDR3 spans 13 amino acids. After removal of 6 bases from V and 5 bases from J, the junction contained 6 bases not matched to a gene. The CDR3 region is CAIRTGEATEAFF. The CDR3, as DNA: TGTGCCATCAGAACAGGGGAGGCTACTGAAGCTTTCTTT.